These 27 T cell receptor beta chains came from one sample sequenced in a study of cytomegalovirus exposure and HLA in healthy donors. The PCR was carried out with 60 Vbeta primers and 13 Jbeta primers. Sequenced by immunoSEQ multiplex PCR; TCRdb stores in-frame clones only, minus some. The sample shows 130,000 or so clones, roughly 86% of them seen only once. Sequenced material: PBMCs. Every receptor here comes from a man younger than 30 in good health and CMV-seropositive.

The chain links TRBV5-1 to TRBJ2-3; 7 bases map to TRBD2. J gave up 3 bases and V 0 bases, and 1 base lay outside the gene matches. The CDR3 runs to 14 residues. Per germline, CDR1 SGHRS and CDR2 YFSETQ. The CDR3 bases are TGCGCCAGCAGCTTGGGGGAGGGGACAGATACGCAGTATTTT. Protein: CASSLGEGTDTQYF.

This clone has a single count. The rearrangement links TRBV30 to TRBJ2-7, with a tentative D call TRBD1 (6 bases). Trimming took 1 base from V and 2 from J, leaving 12 bases between them. This CDR3 has 14 amino acids. Germline V gene data show CDR1 as GTSNPN and CDR2 as SVGIG (reference sequence). The CDR3 region has the DNA TGTGCCTGGAGTGCGACCCGGACAGCCTACGAGCAGTACTTC. Translated, it gives CAWSATRTAYEQYF.

The genes are TRBV19 and TRBJ2-7; D may be TRBD1 (6 bases). Germline loops: CDR1 LNHDA, CDR2 SQIVND (reference sequence). This CDR3 has 12 amino acids. Deletions cut 6 bases from V and 3 bases from J, with 9 bases between. CDR3 bases: TGTGCCAGTAGGGACAGAGGCTACGAGCAGTACTTC. Protein product: CASRDRGYEQYF.

The chain employs TRBV6-5 and TRBJ1-5; 8 positions match TRBD1. With 6 bases clipped from V and 3 bases from J, the junction kept 7 bases outside the gene matches. Germline values: CDR1 MNHEY, CDR2 SVGAGI. The CDR3 sequence is 15 residues long. CDR3 protein: CASRIQGDSNQPQHF. The CDR3 DNA reads TGTGCCAGCAGAATACAGGGGGACTCCAATCAGCCCCAGCATTTT.

In this sample, this clone turned up a few times. The chain uses TRBV5-1 and TRBJ2-3; 8 bases map to TRBD1. The CDR3 is 16 residues long. Per the germline V gene, CDR1 is SGHRS and CDR2 is YFSETQ. V trimming: 4 bases; J trimming: 1 base; junction bases outside the gene matches: 8. The CDR3 here is CASSRGTGMGTDTQYF. CDR3 coding DNA: TGCGCCAGCAGCCGGGGGACAGGTATGGGCACAGATACGCAGTATTTT.

The chain combines TRBV5-4 with TRBJ1-1; weak D call: TRBD1 (5 bases). Per germline, CDR1 SGHNT and CDR2 YYREEE (reference sequence). CDR3 length: 15 residues. The V and J ends lost 0 bases and 3 bases respectively, with 12 bases between them. The CDR3 sequence is CASSLGAGPYTEAFF. As DNA, the CDR3 is TGTGCCAGCAGCTTGGGGGCAGGGCCTTACACTGAAGCTTTCTTT.

A single count supports this clone. The chain couples TRBV6-6 to TRBJ1-6, with a weak D call TRBD1 (5 bases). Trimming shortened V by 6 bases and J by 8 bases, and 11 bases separated the two germline ends. This CDR3 has 13 residues. Germline CDR1 and CDR2: MNHNY and SVGAGI (reference sequence). This CDR3 reads CASRDLGDSPLHF. The DNA of the CDR3 is TGTGCCAGCAGAGACCTAGGGGATTCACCCCTCCACTTT.

This clone was seen only once. The chain links TRBV5-1 to TRBJ2-7, with D possibly matching TRBD1 (6 bases). Germline V gives CDR1 SGHRS, CDR2 YFSETQ. V was shortened by 4 bases and J by 2 bases, with 13 bases between the two germline ends. The CDR3 is 14 amino acids. CDR3 DNA sequence: TGCGCCAGCAGCGTACAGGGTATAGCCTACGAGCAGTACTTC. It specifies CASSVQGIAYEQYF.

There are a few counts of this clone. For the CDR3, the DNA is TGCAGCGTTCAAGTGGCGGGGCGGTCTGGAAACACCATATATTTT. Translation gives CSVQVAGRSGNTIYF. The chain couples TRBV29-1 to TRBJ1-3; perhaps TRBD1 as D (5 bases). The CDR3 is made up of 15 amino acids. Trimming pared 5 bases from V and 1 base from J, leaving 15 bases between. Germline lookup yields CDR1 SQVTM and CDR2 ANQGSEA.

This clone was recorded a few times. V usage is TRBV5-4 and J usage is TRBJ1-1; 7 positions agree with TRBD1. The CDR3 spans 14 residues. V shed 6 bases, J shed 4 bases, and the junction held 9 bases outside the gene matches. CDR1 and CDR2 from the germline V gene are SGHNT and YYREEE (reference sequence). DNA for the CDR3: TGTGCCAGCAACACAGGGGAGCGAGGCACTGAAGCTTTCTTT. Amino acid sequence: CASNTGERGTEAFF.

This sequence joins TRBV28 and TRBJ2-1, with a possible D match to TRBD2 (6 bases). From germline, CDR1 is MDHEN and CDR2 SYDVKM. Trimming stripped 1 base from V and 6 bases from J, with 16 bases between. CDR3 length: 16 amino acids. Written as DNA, the CDR3 is TGTGCCAGCAGTTTATTGCTACTAGCAGGTGGCAATGAGCAGTTCTTC. Amino acids: CASSLLLLAGGNEQFF.

The rearrangement joins TRBV2 to TRBJ2-1; 10 positions agree with TRBD1. The V segment lost 4 bases and the J segment 4 bases; nucleotides outside the gene matches: 1. The CDR3 has 14 residues. Germline V gene lookup returns CDR1 SNHLY and CDR2 FYNNEI. DNA of the CDR3: TGTGCCAGCAGTGTGGGACAGGGGTACAATGAGCAGTTCTTC. Translated: CASSVGQGYNEQFF.

The rearrangement uses TRBV28 and TRBJ2-7, with D perhaps TRBD2 (6 bases). The germline V gene encodes CDR1 MDHEN and CDR2 SYDVKM. V shed 3 bases and J shed 6 bases, with 21 bases lying between them. The CDR3 extends over 16 amino acids. The CDR3, as DNA: TGTGCCAGCAGTTTCGCCGGGACTCAATCCTCGGGCGAGCAGTACTTC. It yields the protein CASSFAGTQSSGEQYF.

With respect to this clone: One junction end does not reproduce the germline sequence, and a read error may be involved. The genes are TRBV5-4 and TRBJ2-2, with TRBD2 matching over 7 bases. The germline gives CDR1 SGHNT, CDR2 YYREEE (reference sequence). This CDR3 spans 15 amino acids. CDR3 DNA sequence: TGTGCCAGCACCTTGCCGGGAGGGAACACCGGGGAGCTGTTTTTT. Amino acid sequence: CASTLPGGNTGELFF.

This chain links TRBV11-2 with TRBJ1-2, with 8 bases identical to TRBD1. The CDR3 consists of 15 residues. The V gene's germline CDR1 is SGHAT and CDR2 FQNNGV. The V gene end was trimmed by 2 bases and the J gene end by 7 bases; junction bases not matched to a gene: 9. CDR3 residues: CASSLLWTGRSGYTF. CDR3 bases: TGTGCCAGCAGCTTACTTTGGACAGGGAGGTCTGGCTACACCTTC.

The chain carries TRBV9 and TRBJ1-4; D is uncertain. Germline CDR1 SGDLS, CDR2 YYNGEE. The CDR3 is made up of 17 amino acids. The V and J ends lost 4 bases and 4 bases respectively, with 20 bases between them. CDR3 sequence reads: CASSPLAVRQFNEKLFF. The CDR3 DNA is TGTGCCAGCAGCCCTCTCGCAGTACGCCAGTTTAATGAAAAACTGTTTTTT.

Here the CDR3 DNA reads TGTGCCTGGAGTAGGACAGGGTATAGAGAGACCCAGTACTTC. Its protein product is CAWSRTGYRETQYF. The V call is TRBV30, the J call TRBJ2-5; 8 nucleotides align to TRBD1. Germline-derived CDR1 and CDR2 are GTSNPN and SVGIG (reference sequence). CDR3 size: 14 residues. Trimming took 2 bases from V and 4 from J; bases not matched to a gene: 6.

CDR3: CASRPPTGQPQHF. The CDR3 bases are TGTGCCAGCAGACCACCAACAGGTCAGCCCCAGCATTTT. The chain has TRBV6-6 and TRBJ1-5, with D perhaps TRBD1 (5 bases). This CDR3 comprises 13 residues. Between the trimmed V and J ends, which lost 6 bases and 6 bases, there was a span of 12 bases. Germline-derived CDR1 and CDR2 are MNHNY and SVGAGI (reference sequence).

This clone appeared once. Compared with germline, one end of the junction differs, possibly owing to a read error. DNA of the CDR3: TGTGCCAGCAGCTTACAACAGGGGGCCTCTGGGGCCAACGTCCTGGCTTTC. This sequence encodes CASSLQQGASGANVLAF. The gene calls are TRBV7-8 and TRBJ2-6; 9 positions agree with TRBD1. CDR3 length: 17 amino acids. Germline V gives CDR1 SGHVS, CDR2 FQNEAQ.

The chain recombines TRBV18 with TRBJ2-5; 9 bases agree with TRBD2. Germline loops: CDR1 KGHSH, CDR2 LQKENI. V lost 3 bases, J lost 3 bases, and 8 bases stayed unmatched. CDR3 size: 16 residues. CDR3 amino acids: CASSPLAGVGKETQYF. CDR3 nucleotide sequence: TGTGCCAGCTCACCGTTAGCGGGAGTGGGAAAAGAGACCCAGTACTTC.

The rearrangement joins TRBV28 to TRBJ1-4; 8 bases map to TRBD1. With V trimmed by 5 bases and J by 4 bases, 6 bases remained unmatched. Germline V gives CDR1 MDHEN, CDR2 SYDVKM. This CDR3 spans 15 amino acids. CDR3 sequence reads: CASSTQGAGNEKLFF. The DNA for the CDR3 is TGTGCCAGCAGTACTCAGGGGGCCGGTAATGAAAAACTGTTTTTT.

This clone has just a few counts. The chain employs TRBV29-1 and TRBJ1-2, with D possibly TRBD1 on 6 matching bases. The V end lost 7 bases, the J end lost 2 bases, and 17 bases lay between the germline ends. This CDR3 is 14 amino acids long. CDR1 and CDR2 from the germline V gene are SQVTM and ANQGSEA. In DNA form, the CDR3 reads TGCAGCGCCTCTTTCATAGACAGGAACTATGGCTACACCTTC. Its protein is CSASFIDRNYGYTF.

J is TRBJ2-7 and V is TRBV5-1; D might be TRBD2 (5 bases). Trimming took 0 bases from V and 7 from J, leaving 20 bases between them. CDR1 is SGHRS, CDR2 YFSETQ, per germline. CDR3 length: 16 amino acids. CDR3 bases: TGCGCCAGCAGCTTGGTGCCGGGGTATTTAGGTGGGGAGCAGTACTTC. Translating gives CASSLVPGYLGGEQYF.

There are a few counts of this clone. The chain links TRBV7-2 to TRBJ1-5, with D hard to call. The CDR3 totals 19 residues. The V end lost 5 bases, the J end lost 5 bases, and 28 bases lay between the germline ends. Germline V CDR1 and CDR2: SGHTA, FQGNSA. CDR3 DNA: TGTGCCAGCAGCCCCGGAGGAGGCCAGGATTTTTTTAGGCATCAGCCCCAGCATTTT. Translation: CASSPGGGQDFFRHQPQHF.

The chain links TRBV4-1 to TRBJ2-3, with TRBD1 matching 9 bases. The V gene's germline CDR1 is MGHRA and CDR2 YSYEKL. V lost 2 bases, J lost 6 bases, and 3 bases stayed unmatched. CDR3 size: 14 residues. CDR3 region: CASSQWTGVDTQYF. The DNA for the CDR3 is TGCGCCAGCAGCCAATGGACAGGGGTTGATACGCAGTATTTT.

V usage is TRBV7-9 and J usage is TRBJ2-7; D perhaps matches TRBD2 (7 bases). Trimming took 4 bases from V and 6 from J, leaving 19 bases between them. This CDR3 contains 15 residues. The germline CDR1 and CDR2 sequences are SEHNR and FQNEAQ (reference sequence). The CDR3 reads CASSSTGSRGFEQYF. The CDR3 DNA is TGTGCCAGCAGCTCAACAGGGTCGCGGGGGTTCGAGCAGTACTTC.

V usage is TRBV4-1 and J usage is TRBJ2-7; D is perhaps TRBD1 (6 bases). V lost 1 base and J lost 3, with 10 bases in between. The CDR3 extends over 14 amino acids. Germline loops: CDR1 MGHRA, CDR2 YSYEKL. Written as DNA, the CDR3 is TGCGCCAGCAGCCAAGTGGCGACAGGCTACGAGCAGTACTTC. It yields the protein CASSQVATGYEQYF.